This T cell receptor beta chain was sequenced during a study of cytomegalovirus exposure and HLA in healthy donors. At the level of the study: An analysis done earlier identified roughly 120 million unique TCR beta sequences from 150 million to 200 million T cells.

Study results and limitations: As a later analysis revealed, the rate of TCR association differed by HLA locus, with DRB1 most and HLA-C fewest. Most TCR sequences were seen very rarely across donors, but some public TCRs occurred in many.

A note on this clone: Its antigen is unidentified.

The CDR3 runs 14 residues. Trimming took 9 bases from V and 10 from J, leaving 22 bases between them. Germline V gene sequence: CDR1 SGHRS, CDR2 YFSETQ. PCR employed 60 Vbeta and 13 Jbeta primers. In the original analysis: Later, an analysis found about 77 million unique TCR beta chains, and approximately 10 million of these were shared. The method was immunoSEQ multiplex PCR; TCRdb's version includes in-frame clones alone and lacks a portion of them. Clone size and V and J calls were adopted from that table, with D and trimming inferred from the DNA. Of some 110,000 clones in the sample, roughly 79% were seen once.

The receptor's source is a woman aged 25-40 years in good health and CMV-seronegative. The chain uses TRBV5-1 and TRBJ2-2; maybe TRBD2 (7 bases). The sample comprised PBMCs. CDR3 sequence (DNA): TGCGCCACCAATCCGGGGGGCCGACAGGCGGAGCTGTTTTTT. Amino acids: CATNPGGRQAELFF.